Listed below are T cell receptor beta chains from one sample, sequenced in a study of glioma-infiltrating T cells. TCRdb reprocessed the multiplex PCR reads via MiXCR and lists one record per CDR3 protein. The sample holds approximately 400,000 distinct CDR3 sequences, about two fifths seen once. Source material: glioma tissue, nonneoplastic brain tissue, or PBMCs (not recorded which). The receptors stem from a human donor with low-grade glioma or glioblastoma, undergoing nonglioma brain surgery, or in good health (not recorded which). The conserved cysteine and the conserved F or W are not part of the CDR3 here.

CDR3 length | J gene | V gene | CDR3 protein
13 | TRBJ1-5 | TRBV27 | ASSPQGSYNQPQH
12 | TRBJ2-7 | TRBV20-1 | SATSPDRAYEQY
13 | TRBJ2-3 | TRBV18 | ASSPGTAITDTQY
14 | TRBJ2-1 | TRBV27 | ASSLIGALVYNEQF
12 | TRBJ2-5 | TRBV6-1 | ASSQGWDQETQY
13 | TRBJ2-7 | TRBV4-3 | ASSTSWDYIYEQY
12 | TRBJ1-1 | TRBV20-1 | SARDGRSGTEAF
12 | TRBJ2-1 | TRBV20-1 | SATGGRSGNEQF
7 | TRBJ1-1 | TRBV28 | AIGQQAF
10 | TRBJ1-1 | TRBV5-4 | AGSYGLTEAF
12 | TRBJ2-7 | TRBV20-1 | SARSGAGLYEQY
16 | TRBJ2-3 | TRBV27 | ASSFLFQGSISTDTQY
14 | TRBJ2-5 | TRBV28 | ASPSWASGSKETQY
14 | TRBJ2-7 | TRBV25-1 | ASSEGWGQGAHEQY
10 | TRBJ2-7 | TRBV28 | ASSEGGLGQY
15 | TRBJ2-1 | TRBV24-1 | ATSDRRTSAFYNEQF
11 | TRBJ1-1 | TRBV10-3 | AIRRGLNTEAF
13 | TRBJ2-1 | TRBV6-2/TRBV6-3 | ASSRGLAGVDEQF
10 | TRBJ2-7 | TRBV2 | AWGTEWFEQY
11 | TRBJ2-1 | TRBV20-1 | SAHRFRGDEQF
11 | TRBJ2-3 | TRBV2 | ASSGQGWDTQY
11 | . | TRBV7-6 | ASSSRAPETQY
14 | TRBJ2-7 | TRBV10-3 | AISETTGGRSYEQY
15 | TRBJ2-3 | TRBV6-1 | ASSQTSGRFSTDTQY
13 | TRBJ2-1 | TRBV20-1 | SARDAGTPVNEQF
12 | TRBJ2-7 | TRBV5-1 | ASSPDRGDYEQY
12 | TRBJ1-1 | TRBV6-1 | ASRPTNQGEVAY
14 | TRBJ2-7 | TRBV4-1 | ASSHFARDRSYEQY
13 | TRBJ2-4 | TRBV15 | ATSGVELAENIQY
12 | TRBJ1-2 | TRBV5-1 | ASSLAAVNYGYT
12 | TRBJ2-3 | TRBV20-1 | SARDQHTTDTQY
12 | TRBJ2-3 | TRBV20-1 | SYKREAFTDTQY
13 | TRBJ2-7 | TRBV19 | ASSIGDRGLDEQY
12 | TRBJ2-5 | TRBV24-1 | ATSTSGTQETQY
12 | TRBJ1-4 | TRBV7-8 | ASSYGQFNEKLF
13 | TRBJ1-4 | TRBV4-3 | ASSQDVGHNEKLF
12 | TRBJ2-7 | TRBV7-2 | ASSFLGQGREQY
11 | TRBJ2-3 | TRBV24-1 | ATSDLFTDMQY
13 | TRBJ2-7 | TRBV11-2 | ASSLMRGGSYEQY
15 | TRBJ2-5 | TRBV25-1 | ASSSPQGTYQEMAQY
16 | TRBJ2-7 | TRBV6-5 | ASSKPGLAGGDVYEQY
13 | TRBJ2-1 | TRBV7-2 | ASSSLAGAGTEQF
12 | TRBJ2-7 | TRBV6-2/TRBV6-3 | SSRTHSGGDEQY
11 | TRBJ1-2 | TRBV6-1 | ASSGTGRGGYT
14 | TRBJ2-3 | TRBV20-1 | SARDWGDPNTDTQY
14 | TRBJ2-1 | TRBV28 | ASSSRRDMHEGPQS
15 | TRBJ1-1 | TRBV18 | ASSPGRETSVNTEAF
13 | TRBJ2-7 | TRBV15 | ATSRDTSPREEQY
10 | TRBJ1-2 | TRBV27 | ASSFPQGGLT